The present T cell receptor (beta chain) was sequenced within a study of T cell responses to AZD1222 COVID-19 vaccine. Notes on the study in general: Repertoire sampling was restricted to post-peak T cell response timepoints. Recipients of two AZD1222 doses showed rising Spike-specific TCR breadth and depth. Donors were chiefly white British, with a greater number of females, and clonal diversity was perhaps underestimated.

Sequencing was performed with immunoSEQ multiplex PCR; in TCRdb, only in-frame clones are kept and a portion is missing. The data show about 200,000 clones, approximately 90% seen once. Per the germline V gene, CDR1 is MNHEY and CDR2 is SMNVEV (reference sequence). The V and J ends lost 1 base and 7 bases respectively, with 11 bases between them. The CDR3 is made up of 13 amino acids. Comments on this clone: Its target is not known.

V is TRBV27 and J is TRBJ2-7; weak D call: TRBD2 (5 bases). The TCR originated in an adult who received the AZD1222 COVID-19 vaccine. The source was peripheral blood, collected 28 days after the second AZD1222 dose. The CDR3 spells CASSLYAGWEQYF. CDR3 sequence (DNA): TGTGCCAGCAGTTTATACGCGGGCTGGGAGCAGTACTTC.